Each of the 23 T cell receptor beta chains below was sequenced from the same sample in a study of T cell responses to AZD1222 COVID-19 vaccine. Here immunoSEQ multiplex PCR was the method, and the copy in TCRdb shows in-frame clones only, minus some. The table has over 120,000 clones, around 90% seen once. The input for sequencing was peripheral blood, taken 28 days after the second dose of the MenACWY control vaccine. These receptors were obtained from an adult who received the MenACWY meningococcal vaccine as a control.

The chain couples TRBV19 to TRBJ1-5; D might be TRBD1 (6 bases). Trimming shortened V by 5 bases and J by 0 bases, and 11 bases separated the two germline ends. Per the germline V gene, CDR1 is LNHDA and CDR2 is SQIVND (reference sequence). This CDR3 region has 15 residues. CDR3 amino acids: CASSSTGYSNQPQHF. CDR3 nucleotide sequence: TGTGCCAGTAGTTCGACAGGATATAGCAATCAGCCCCAGCATTTT.

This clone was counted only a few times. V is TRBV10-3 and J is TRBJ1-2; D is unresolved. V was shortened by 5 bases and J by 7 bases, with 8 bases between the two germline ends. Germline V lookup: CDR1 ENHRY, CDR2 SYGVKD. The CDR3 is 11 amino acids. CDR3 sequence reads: CAISPGSGYTF. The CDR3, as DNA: TGTGCCATCAGTCCCGGGTCTGGCTACACCTTC.

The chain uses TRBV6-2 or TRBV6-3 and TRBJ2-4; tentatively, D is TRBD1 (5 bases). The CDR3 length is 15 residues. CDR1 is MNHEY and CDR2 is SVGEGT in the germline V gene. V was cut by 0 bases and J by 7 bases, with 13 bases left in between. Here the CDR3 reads CASSYSGDGANIQYF. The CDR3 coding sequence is TGTGCCAGCAGTTACTCGGGCGATGGGGCCAACATTCAGTACTTC.

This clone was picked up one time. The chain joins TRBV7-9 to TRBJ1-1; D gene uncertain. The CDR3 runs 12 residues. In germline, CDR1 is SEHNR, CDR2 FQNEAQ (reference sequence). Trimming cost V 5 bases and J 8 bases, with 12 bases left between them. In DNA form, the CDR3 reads TGTGCCAGCAGCATCCAGGACGGAGAAGCTTTCTTT. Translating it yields CASSIQDGEAFF.

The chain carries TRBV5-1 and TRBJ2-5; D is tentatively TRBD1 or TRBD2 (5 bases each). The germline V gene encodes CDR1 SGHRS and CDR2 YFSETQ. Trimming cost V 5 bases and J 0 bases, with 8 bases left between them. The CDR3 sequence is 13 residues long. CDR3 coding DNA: TGCGCCAGCAGAGGGGACGACCAAGAGACCCAGTACTTC. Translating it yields CASRGDDQETQYF.

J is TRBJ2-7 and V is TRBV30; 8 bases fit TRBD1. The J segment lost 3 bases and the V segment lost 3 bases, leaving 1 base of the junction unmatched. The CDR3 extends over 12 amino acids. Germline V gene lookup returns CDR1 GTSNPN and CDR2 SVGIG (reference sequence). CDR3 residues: CAWRQGDYEQYF. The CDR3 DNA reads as TGTGCCTGGAGACAGGGGGACTACGAGCAGTACTTC.

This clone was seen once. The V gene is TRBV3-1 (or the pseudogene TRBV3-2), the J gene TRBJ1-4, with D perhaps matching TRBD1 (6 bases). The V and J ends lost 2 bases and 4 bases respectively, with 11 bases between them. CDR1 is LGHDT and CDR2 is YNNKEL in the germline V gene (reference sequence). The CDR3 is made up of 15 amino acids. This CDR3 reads CASSQIDRYNEKLFF. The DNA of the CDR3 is TGTGCCAGCAGCCAAATTGACAGGTATAATGAAAAACTGTTTTTT.

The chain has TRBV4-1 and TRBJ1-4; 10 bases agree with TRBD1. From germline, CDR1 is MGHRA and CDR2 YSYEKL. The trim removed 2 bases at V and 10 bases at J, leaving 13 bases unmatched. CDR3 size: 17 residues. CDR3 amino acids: CASSQQTGPRDRGKLFF. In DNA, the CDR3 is TGCGCCAGCAGCCAACAAACGGGACCGAGGGACAGGGGAAAACTGTTTTTT.

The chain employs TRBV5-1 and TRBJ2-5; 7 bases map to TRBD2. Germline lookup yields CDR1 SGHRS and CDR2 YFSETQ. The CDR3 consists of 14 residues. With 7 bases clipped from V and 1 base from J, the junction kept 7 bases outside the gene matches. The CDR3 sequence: CASYRGGGQETQYF. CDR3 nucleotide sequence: TGCGCCAGCTATAGAGGCGGGGGCCAAGAGACCCAGTACTTC.

CDR3 residues: CASDVGQVPDTQYF. The CDR3 DNA sequence: TGTGCCTCAGACGTTGGACAGGTTCCAGATACGCAGTATTTT. The rearrangement joins TRBV3-1 (or the pseudogene TRBV3-2) to TRBJ2-3; 7 positions agree with TRBD1. Germline V lookup: CDR1 LGHDT, CDR2 YNNKEL (reference sequence). J gave up 4 bases and V 11 bases, and 12 bases lay outside the gene matches. This CDR3 is 14 amino acids long.

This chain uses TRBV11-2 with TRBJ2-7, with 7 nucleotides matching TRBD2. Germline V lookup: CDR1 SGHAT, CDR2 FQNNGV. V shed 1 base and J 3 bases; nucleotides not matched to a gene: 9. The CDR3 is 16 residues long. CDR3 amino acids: CASSLGEGQVYYEQYF. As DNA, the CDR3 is TGTGCCAGCAGCTTAGGGGAGGGGCAGGTCTACTACGAGCAGTACTTC. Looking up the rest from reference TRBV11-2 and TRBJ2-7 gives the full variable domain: EAGVAQSPRYKIIEKRQSVAFWCNPISGHATLYWYQQILGQGPKLLIQFQNNGVVDDSQLPKDRFSAERLKGVDSTLKIQPAKLEDSAVYLCASSLGEGQVYYEQYFGPGTRLTVT.

The CDR3 region has the DNA TGTGCCAGCAGCGGGGACAGGGGGCGCCTCGGGGAGCTGTTTTTT. Protein sequence: CASSGDRGRLGELFF. The chain joins TRBV11-2 to TRBJ2-2; TRBD1 aligns across 12 bases. V trimming: 5 bases; J trimming: 7 bases; junction bases outside the gene matches: 5. CDR3 length: 15 residues. Germline V gives CDR1 SGHAT, CDR2 FQNNGV.

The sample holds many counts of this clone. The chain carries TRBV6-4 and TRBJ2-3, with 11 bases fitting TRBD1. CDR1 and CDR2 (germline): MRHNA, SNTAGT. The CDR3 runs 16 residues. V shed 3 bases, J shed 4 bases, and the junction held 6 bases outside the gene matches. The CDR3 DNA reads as TGTGCCAGCAGTGAAGCACCGGGACAGGGGGCAGATACGCAGTATTTT. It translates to CASSEAPGQGADTQYF.

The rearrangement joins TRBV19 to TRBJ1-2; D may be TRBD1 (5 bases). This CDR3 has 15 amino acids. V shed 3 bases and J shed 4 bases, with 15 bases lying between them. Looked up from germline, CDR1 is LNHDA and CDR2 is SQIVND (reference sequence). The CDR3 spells CASSMGLSGGYGYTF. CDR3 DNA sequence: TGTGCCAGTAGTATGGGACTCTCGGGGGGCTATGGCTACACCTTC.

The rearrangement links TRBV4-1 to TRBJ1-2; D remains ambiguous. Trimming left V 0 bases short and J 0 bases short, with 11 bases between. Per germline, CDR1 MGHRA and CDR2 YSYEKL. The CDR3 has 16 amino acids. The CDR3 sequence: CASSQDWAASNYGYTF. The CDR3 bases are TGCGCCAGCAGCCAAGATTGGGCAGCTTCTAACTATGGCTACACCTTC.

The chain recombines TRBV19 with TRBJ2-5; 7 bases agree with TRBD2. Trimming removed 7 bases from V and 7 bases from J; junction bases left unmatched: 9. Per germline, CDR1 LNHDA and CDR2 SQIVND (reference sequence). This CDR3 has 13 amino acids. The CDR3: CASIGAGDRTQYF. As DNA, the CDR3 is TGTGCCAGTATCGGGGCGGGAGATAGGACCCAGTACTTC.

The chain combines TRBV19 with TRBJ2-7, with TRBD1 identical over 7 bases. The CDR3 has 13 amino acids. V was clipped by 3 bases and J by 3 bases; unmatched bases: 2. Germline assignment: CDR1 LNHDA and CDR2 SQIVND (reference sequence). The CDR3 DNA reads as TGTGCCAGTAGTATGGGGACAGTCTACGAGCAGTACTTC. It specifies CASSMGTVYEQYF.

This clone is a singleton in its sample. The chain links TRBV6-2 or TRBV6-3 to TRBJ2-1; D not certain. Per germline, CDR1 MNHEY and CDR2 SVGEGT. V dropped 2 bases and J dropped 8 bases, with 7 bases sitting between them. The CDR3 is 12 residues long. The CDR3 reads CASSYRLDEQFF. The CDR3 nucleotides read TGTGCCAGCAGTTACCGTCTCGATGAGCAGTTCTTC.

This CDR3 reads CATSMVLLYEQYF. The CDR3 coding sequence is TGTGCCACTTCTATGGTGCTTCTTTACGAGCAGTACTTC. The chain uses TRBV28 and TRBJ2-7; no clear D gene. This CDR3 has 13 residues. V dropped 10 bases and J dropped 4 bases, with 17 bases sitting between them. Germline V gene lookup returns CDR1 MDHEN and CDR2 SYDVKM. Full variable domain (missing parts from reference TRBV28 and TRBJ2-7): DVKVTQSSRYLVKRTGEKVFLECVQDMDHENMFWYRQDPGLGLRLIYFSYDVKMKEKGDIPEGYSVSREKKERFSLILESASTNQTSMYLCATSMVLLYEQYFGPGTRLTVT.

CDR3 coding DNA: TGTGCCAGCAGTTTAACAGGGGGCATGAACACTGAAGCTTTCTTT. Residues: CASSLTGGMNTEAFF. The gene calls are TRBV27 and TRBJ1-1; 9 bases are a match to TRBD1. Trimming took 2 bases from V and 0 from J; bases not matched to a gene: 1. The CDR3 has 15 residues. Germline V gene data show CDR1 as MNHEY and CDR2 as SMNVEV (reference sequence).

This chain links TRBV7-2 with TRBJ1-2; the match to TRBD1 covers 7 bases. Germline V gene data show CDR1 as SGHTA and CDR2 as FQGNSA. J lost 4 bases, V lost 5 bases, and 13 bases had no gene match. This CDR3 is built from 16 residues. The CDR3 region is CASSPQGDSTIYGYTF. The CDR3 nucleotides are TGTGCCAGCAGCCCCCAGGGGGACAGCACAATCTATGGCTACACCTTC.

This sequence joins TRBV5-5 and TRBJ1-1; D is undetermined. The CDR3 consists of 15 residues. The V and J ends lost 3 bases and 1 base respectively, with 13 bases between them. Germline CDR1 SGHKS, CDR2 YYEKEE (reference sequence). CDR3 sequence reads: CASSSAPRGNTEAFF. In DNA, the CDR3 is TGTGCCAGCAGCTCTGCTCCCCGGGGGAACACTGAAGCTTTCTTT. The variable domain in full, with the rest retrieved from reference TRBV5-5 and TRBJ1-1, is DAGVTQSPTHLIKTRGQQVTLRCSPISGHKSVSWYQQVLGQGPQFIFQYYEKEERGRGNFPDRFSARQFPNYSSELNVNALLLGDSALYLCASSSAPRGNTEAFFGQGTRLTVV.

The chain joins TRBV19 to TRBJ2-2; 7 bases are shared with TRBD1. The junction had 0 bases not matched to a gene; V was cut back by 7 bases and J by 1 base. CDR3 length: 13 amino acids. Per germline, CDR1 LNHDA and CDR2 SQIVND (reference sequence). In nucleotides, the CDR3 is TGTGCCAGTAACAGGGGGAACACCGGGGAGCTGTTTTTT. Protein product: CASNRGNTGELFF.